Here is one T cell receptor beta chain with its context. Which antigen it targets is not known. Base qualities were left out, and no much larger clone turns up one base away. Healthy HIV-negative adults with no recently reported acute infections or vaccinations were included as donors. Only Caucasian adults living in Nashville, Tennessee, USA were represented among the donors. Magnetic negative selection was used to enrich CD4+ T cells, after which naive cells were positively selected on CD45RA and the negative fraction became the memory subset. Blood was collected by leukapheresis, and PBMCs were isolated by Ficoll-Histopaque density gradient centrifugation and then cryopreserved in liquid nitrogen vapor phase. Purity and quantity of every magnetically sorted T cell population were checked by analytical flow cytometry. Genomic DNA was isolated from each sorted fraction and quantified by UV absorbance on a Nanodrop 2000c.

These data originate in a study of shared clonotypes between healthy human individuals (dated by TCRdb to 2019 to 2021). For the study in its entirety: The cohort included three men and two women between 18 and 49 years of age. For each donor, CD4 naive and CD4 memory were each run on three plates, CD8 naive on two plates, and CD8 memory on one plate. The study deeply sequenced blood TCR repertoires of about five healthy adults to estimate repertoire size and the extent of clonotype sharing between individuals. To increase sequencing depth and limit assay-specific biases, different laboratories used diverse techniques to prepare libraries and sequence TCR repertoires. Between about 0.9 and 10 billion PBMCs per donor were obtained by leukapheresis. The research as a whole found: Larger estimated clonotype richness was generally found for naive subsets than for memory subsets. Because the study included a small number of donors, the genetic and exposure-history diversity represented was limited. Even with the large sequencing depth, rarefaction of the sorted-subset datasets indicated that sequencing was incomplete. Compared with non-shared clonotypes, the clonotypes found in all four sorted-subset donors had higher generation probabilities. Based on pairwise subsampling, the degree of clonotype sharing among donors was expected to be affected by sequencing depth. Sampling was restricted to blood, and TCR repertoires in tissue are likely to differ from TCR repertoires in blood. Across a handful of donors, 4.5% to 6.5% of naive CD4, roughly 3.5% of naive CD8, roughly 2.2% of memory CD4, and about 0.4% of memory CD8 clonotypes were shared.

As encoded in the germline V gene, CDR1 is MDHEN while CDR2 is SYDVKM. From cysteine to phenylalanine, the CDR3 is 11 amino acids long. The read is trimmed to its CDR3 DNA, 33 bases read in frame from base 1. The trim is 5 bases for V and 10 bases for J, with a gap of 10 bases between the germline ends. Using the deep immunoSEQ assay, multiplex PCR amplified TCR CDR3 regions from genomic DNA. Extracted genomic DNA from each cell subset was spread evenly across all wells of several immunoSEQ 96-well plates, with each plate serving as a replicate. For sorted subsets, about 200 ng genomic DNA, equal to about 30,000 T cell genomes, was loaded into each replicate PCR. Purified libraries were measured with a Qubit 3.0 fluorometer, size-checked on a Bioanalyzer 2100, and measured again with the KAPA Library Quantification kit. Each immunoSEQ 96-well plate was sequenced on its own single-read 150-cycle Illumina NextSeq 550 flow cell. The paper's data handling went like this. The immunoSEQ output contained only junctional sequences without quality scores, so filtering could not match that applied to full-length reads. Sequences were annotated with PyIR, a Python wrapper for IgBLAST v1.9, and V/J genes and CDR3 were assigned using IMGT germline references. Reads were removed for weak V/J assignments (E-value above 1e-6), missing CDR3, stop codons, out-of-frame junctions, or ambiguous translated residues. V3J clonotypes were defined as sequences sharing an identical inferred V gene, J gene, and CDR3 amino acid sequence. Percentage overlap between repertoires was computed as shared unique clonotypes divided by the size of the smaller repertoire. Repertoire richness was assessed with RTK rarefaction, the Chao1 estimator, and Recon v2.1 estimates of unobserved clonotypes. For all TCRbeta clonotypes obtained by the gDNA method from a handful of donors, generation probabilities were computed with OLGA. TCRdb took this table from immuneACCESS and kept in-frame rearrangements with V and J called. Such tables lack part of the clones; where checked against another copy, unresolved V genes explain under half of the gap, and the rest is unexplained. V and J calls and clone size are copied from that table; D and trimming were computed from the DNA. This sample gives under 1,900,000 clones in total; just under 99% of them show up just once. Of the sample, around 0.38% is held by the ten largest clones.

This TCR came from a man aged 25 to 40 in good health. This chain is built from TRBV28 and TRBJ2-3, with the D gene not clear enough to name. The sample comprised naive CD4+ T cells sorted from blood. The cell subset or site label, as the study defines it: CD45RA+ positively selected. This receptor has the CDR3 CASSIHSAQYF. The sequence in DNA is TGTGCCAGCAGTATTCATAGTGCGCAGTATTTT.